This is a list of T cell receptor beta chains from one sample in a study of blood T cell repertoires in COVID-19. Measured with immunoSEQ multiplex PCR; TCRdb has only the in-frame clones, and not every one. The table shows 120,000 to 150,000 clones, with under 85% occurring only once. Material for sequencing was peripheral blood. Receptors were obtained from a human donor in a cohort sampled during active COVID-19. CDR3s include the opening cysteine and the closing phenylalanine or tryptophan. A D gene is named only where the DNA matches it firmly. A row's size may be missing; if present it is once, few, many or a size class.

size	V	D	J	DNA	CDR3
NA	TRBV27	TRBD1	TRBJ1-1	TGTGCCAGCAGTCCTACACGGACAGGAAAAGCTTTCTTT	CASSPTRTGKAFF
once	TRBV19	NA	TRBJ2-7	TGTGCCAGTAGTACCCGCCCGGGTCAGAGCCCCTACGAGCAGTACTTC	CASSTRPGQSPYEQYF
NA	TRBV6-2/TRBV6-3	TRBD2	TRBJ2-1	TGTGCCAGCAGTTGGCAGACTAGCGGGGCCCAGAAGTTCTTC	CASSWQTSGAQKFF
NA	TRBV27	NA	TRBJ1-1	TGTGCCAGCAGTTTCCGGGCGAGGTATGGAGGAGCTTTCTTT	CASSFRARYGGAFF
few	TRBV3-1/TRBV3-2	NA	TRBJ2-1	TGTGCCAGCAGCCCTCGAGGGCAGACTAATGAGCAGTTCTTC	CASSPRGQTNEQFF
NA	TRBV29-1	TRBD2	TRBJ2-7	TGCAGCGTTGAAGACCCAACGGGGGGGACCTACGAGCAGTACTTC	CSVEDPTGGTYEQYF
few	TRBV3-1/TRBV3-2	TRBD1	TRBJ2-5	TGTGCCAGCAGCCAATGTCGAACAGGGGAAGAGACCCAGTACTTC	CASSQCRTGEETQYF
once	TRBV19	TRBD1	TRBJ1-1	TGTGCCAGTAGTATCGGAGGGGGCGCGAATACTGAAGCTTTCTTT	CASSIGGGANTEAFF
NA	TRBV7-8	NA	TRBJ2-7	TGTGCCAGCAGTCCTCGCACCTCTAGATACGAGCAGTACTTC	CASSPRTSRYEQYF
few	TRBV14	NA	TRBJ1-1	TGTGCCAGCAGCCAAATCGGGGGAGGGGTGAACACTGAAGCTTTCTTT	CASSQIGGGVNTEAFF
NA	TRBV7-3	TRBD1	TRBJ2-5	TGTGCCAGCAGCCGGGGACAGGGGGAGACCCAGTACTTC	CASSRGQGETQYF
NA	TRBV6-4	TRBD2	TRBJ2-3	TGTGCCAGCAGCTCCGTTGGGGGGGGCACAGATACGCAGTATTTT	CASSSVGGGTDTQYF
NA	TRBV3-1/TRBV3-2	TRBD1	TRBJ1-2	TGTGCCAGCAGCCCTCGAACCGCGGCGACAGGGGCGAACTATGGCTACACCTTC	CASSPRTAATGANYGYTF
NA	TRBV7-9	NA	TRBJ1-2	TGTGCCAGCAGCTTAGTGGCGGGGATTCAGGGCTACACCTTC	CASSLVAGIQGYTF
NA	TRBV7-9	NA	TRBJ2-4	TGTGCCAGCAGCTTTGCGAACATTCAGTACTTC	CASSFANIQYF